The 22 T cell receptor beta chains in this list originate from one sample, sequenced in a study of cytomegalovirus exposure and HLA in healthy donors. The PCR was carried out with 60 Vbeta primers and 13 Jbeta primers. The data were produced by immunoSEQ multiplex PCR, yet TCRdb's version contains in-frame clones alone and is incomplete. The data show roughly 76,000 clones, around 79% seen once. Material for sequencing was PBMCs. Receptors originate from a man aged 30 to 39 in good health and CMV-seronegative.

CDR3: CASSPTGPEGDEQYF. CDR3 coding DNA: TGCGCCAGCAGCCCGACTGGCCCCGAGGGGGACGAGCAGTACTTC. The rearrangement links TRBV5-1 to TRBJ2-7; D might be TRBD1 (6 bases). Germline-derived CDR1 and CDR2 are SGHRS and YFSETQ. The CDR3 is made up of 15 amino acids. Trimming took 4 bases from V and 5 from J, leaving 19 bases between them.

This clone was detected only once. CDR3 in amino acids: CASSKPGQHYEQYF. The CDR3 DNA follows: TGTGCCAGCAGTAAACCGGGACAGCACTACGAGCAGTACTTC. The rearrangement joins TRBV6-5 to TRBJ2-7; 7 positions match TRBD1. The CDR3 extends over 14 amino acids. Unmatched junction bases numbered 7, after V lost 5 bases and J lost 3 bases. CDR1 and CDR2 (germline): MNHEY, SVGAGI.

This chain uses TRBV7-9 with TRBJ1-3; D may be TRBD1 (5 bases). From germline, CDR1 is SEHNR and CDR2 FQNEAQ (reference sequence). This CDR3 comprises 13 residues. The ends were cut back, 8 bases at V and 9 bases at J, with 17 bases in the middle. CDR3 residues: CASAGPSEGTIYF. The CDR3 DNA is TGTGCCAGCGCGGGGCCCTCTGAGGGCACCATATATTTT.

This clone is labeled medium-sized. The chain employs TRBV4-3 and TRBJ2-1; 8 nucleotides line up with TRBD2. V was clipped by 4 bases and J by 4 bases; unmatched bases: 9. CDR1 and CDR2 from the germline V gene are LGHNA and YSLEER. The CDR3 loop spans 16 amino acids. The CDR3 coding sequence is TGCGCCAGCAGCCCCACCTCAGCGGGAGATTACAATGAGCAGTTCTTC. The encoded protein is CASSPTSAGDYNEQFF.

The chain employs TRBV29-1 and TRBJ2-2, with D possibly TRBD2 on 5 matching bases. With 5 bases removed from V and 8 bases from J, the gap between germline ends came to 9 bases. Germline loops: CDR1 SQVTM, CDR2 ANQGSEA. The CDR3 covers 11 residues. For the CDR3, the DNA is TGCAGCGTTTATTTAGCGGGGGAGCTGTTTTTT. Its translation is CSVYLAGELFF.

This clone was picked up a small number of times. The chain is built from TRBV18 and TRBJ2-5; 9 nucleotides agree with TRBD2. Germline V lookup: CDR1 KGHSH, CDR2 LQKENI. V lost 3 bases and J lost 0; bases outside the gene matches: 5. The CDR3 sequence is 16 residues long. The CDR3 spells CASSPQTSGYQETQYF. CDR3 in DNA: TGTGCCAGCTCACCCCAGACTAGCGGATACCAAGAGACCCAGTACTTC. Full variable domain (remainder filled in from reference TRBV18 and TRBJ2-5): NAGVMQNPRHLVRRRGQEARLRCSPMKGHSHVYWYRQLPEEGLKFMVYLQKENIIDESGMPKERFSAEFPKEGPSILRIQQVVRGDSAAYFCASSPQTSGYQETQYFGPGTRLLVL.

There are a few counts of this clone. V gene TRBV5-6 combines with J gene TRBJ2-3; 7 bases match TRBD2. Germline values: CDR1 SGHDT, CDR2 YYEEEE. V lost 2 bases, J lost 9 bases, and 0 bases stayed unmatched. This CDR3 is built from 11 residues. This CDR3 is CASSFSGTQYF. DNA of the CDR3: TGTGCCAGCAGCTTTAGCGGGACGCAGTATTTT.

This rearrangement joins TRBV4-1 to TRBJ2-2; 11 bases align to TRBD2. V lost 4 bases to trimming and J lost 5 bases; unmatched junction nucleotides: 15. This CDR3 spans 19 amino acids. CDR1 and CDR2 (germline): MGHRA, YSYEKL. Written as DNA, the CDR3 is TGCGCCAGCAGCCCTCGACAACCGGGACTAGCGGAAGGGACCGGGGAGCTGTTTTTT. Its translation is CASSPRQPGLAEGTGELFF.

The sample holds one count of this clone. V is TRBV5-1 and J is TRBJ1-5, with D possibly matching TRBD1 (5 bases). This CDR3 is 15 amino acids long. V dropped 2 bases and J dropped 6 bases, with 15 bases sitting between them. Germline V gives CDR1 SGHRS, CDR2 YFSETQ. The CDR3 coding sequence is TGCGCCAGCAGCTTTACTTCCAGGGAAGGTCAGCCCCAGCATTTT. It specifies CASSFTSREGQPQHF.

The table lists this clone with a few counts. CDR3 in DNA: TGTGCCTGGACCGGGACAGTAGAGACCCAGTACTTC. Translation gives CAWTGTVETQYF. The gene calls are TRBV30 and TRBJ2-5, with 7 nucleotides matching TRBD1. V was pared by 4 bases and J by 4 bases, with 3 bases of the junction left unmatched. CDR3 size: 12 residues. Germline-derived CDR1 and CDR2 are GTSNPN and SVGIG (reference sequence). Together with reference TRBV30 and TRBJ2-5, the CDR3 gives the full variable domain: SQTIHQWPATLVQPVGSPLSLECTVEGTSNPNLYWYRQAAGRGLQLLFYSVGIGQISSEVPQNLSASRPQDRQFILSSKKLLLSDSGFYLCAWTGTVETQYFGPGTRLLVL.

This clone has a handful of counts. In nucleotides, the CDR3 is TGTGCCACCAGCAGAGAGACTAGCGGGTACAATGAGCAGTTCTTC. It specifies CATSRETSGYNEQFF. The gene calls are TRBV15 and TRBJ2-1; 10 nucleotides line up with TRBD2. This CDR3 has 15 amino acids. Looked up from germline, CDR1 is LNHNV and CDR2 is YYDKDF (reference sequence). The J segment lost 4 bases and the V segment lost 0 bases, leaving 0 bases of the junction unmatched.

V usage is TRBV9 and J usage is TRBJ2-3, with D possibly being TRBD2 (7 bases). Trimming cost V 3 bases and J 10 bases, with 21 bases left between them. The CDR3 length is 15 residues. Germline V gene data show CDR1 as SGDLS and CDR2 as YYNGEE. CDR3 sequence: CASSEEGGGGRAQYF. For the CDR3, the DNA is TGTGCCAGCAGCGAAGAAGGAGGGGGGGGCAGGGCGCAGTATTTT.

The rearrangement uses TRBV5-6 and TRBJ1-3; a possible D gene is TRBD1 (5 bases). Per the germline V gene, CDR1 is SGHDT and CDR2 is YYEEEE. V dropped 0 bases and J dropped 4 bases, with 14 bases sitting between them. The CDR3 has 16 residues. Here the CDR3 DNA reads TGTGCCAGCAGCTTGGGGGTATTCCAGGGAGGAAACACCATATATTTT. Translating gives CASSLGVFQGGNTIYF.

The J gene is TRBJ1-6, the V gene TRBV9; 12 bases fit TRBD1. The length of the CDR3 is 16 residues. In germline, CDR1 is SGDLS, CDR2 YYNGEE. V shed 4 bases and J 7 bases; nucleotides not matched to a gene: 6. CDR3 loop: CASSPGTGGGNSPLHF. Written as DNA, the CDR3 is TGTGCCAGCAGCCCCGGGACAGGGGGCGGGAATTCACCCCTCCACTTT.

This clone appeared a few times. This chain joins TRBV7-9 and TRBJ1-4, with D maybe TRBD1 (5 bases). CDR1 is SEHNR, CDR2 FQNEAQ, per germline (reference sequence). CDR3 length: 15 amino acids. V lost 2 bases to trimming and J lost 6 bases, with 13 bases between them. The CDR3 region is CASSLRLREDEKLFF. Here the CDR3 DNA reads TGTGCCAGCAGCTTAAGGCTCAGGGAGGATGAAAAACTGTTTTTT.

This clone is termed medium-sized. This chain connects TRBV4-3 to TRBJ2-3; 14 positions match TRBD2. The germline V gene encodes CDR1 LGHNA and CDR2 YSLEER. V gave up 1 base and J gave up 5 bases; unmatched junction bases: 5. CDR3 size: 17 residues. The CDR3, as DNA: TGCGCCAGCAGCCAAGCGACTAGCGGGGGGGGAGTAGATACGCAGTATTTT. Translation gives CASSQATSGGGVDTQYF.

CDR3 amino acids: CAWSGTVYNEQFF. In DNA, the CDR3 is TGTGCCTGGTCCGGGACAGTCTACAATGAGCAGTTCTTC. This chain links TRBV30 with TRBJ2-1; TRBD1 aligns across 7 bases. CDR3 size: 13 residues. The V gene's germline CDR1 is GTSNPN and CDR2 SVGIG (reference sequence). J lost 3 bases, V lost 5 bases, and 4 bases had no gene match.

This clone was observed a single time. The CDR3: CASRPGLAGTGELFF. CDR3 nucleotides: TGTGCCAGCCGCCCAGGACTAGCGGGCACCGGGGAGCTGTTTTTT. V is TRBV6-1 and J is TRBJ2-2; TRBD2 agrees at 11 bases. This CDR3 region has 15 residues. Germline V gene lookup returns CDR1 MNHNS and CDR2 SASEGT. The V and J ends lost 8 bases and 4 bases, in that order; junction bases with no gene match: 6.

This chain connects TRBV2 to TRBJ2-5; 14 bases agree with TRBD2. This CDR3 is 16 amino acids long. Unmatched junction bases numbered 9, after V lost 5 bases and J lost 7 bases. Germline V CDR1 and CDR2: SNHLY, FYNNEI. The CDR3 bases are TGTGCCAGCAGTTCACGTGGGACTAGCGGGGGAGGGACCCAGTACTTC. This sequence encodes CASSSRGTSGGGTQYF.

The rearrangement links TRBV4-3 to TRBJ1-5; the D is unclear. The CDR3 extends over 15 amino acids. The germline CDR1 and CDR2 sequences are LGHNA and YSLEER. The V and J ends lost 0 bases and 8 bases respectively, with 14 bases between them. The CDR3 spells CASSQDFKGGKPQHF. CDR3 coding DNA: TGCGCCAGCAGCCAAGATTTTAAGGGAGGGAAGCCCCAGCATTTT.

In DNA, the CDR3 is TGTGCCAGCAGCCTAACTAGCGGGAGTAGCACAGATACGCAGTATTTT. It encodes CASSLTSGSSTDTQYF. The V gene is TRBV6-6, the J gene TRBJ2-3, with TRBD2 identical over 11 bases. The germline gives CDR1 MNHNY, CDR2 SVGAGI (reference sequence). J lost 0 bases, V lost 6 bases, and 5 bases had no gene match. The CDR3 has 16 amino acids.

This clone has just one count. The V call is TRBV10-2, the J call TRBJ2-7; a weak D match, TRBD1 (6 bases). V shed 1 base and J shed 0 bases, with 13 bases lying between them. The germline V gene has CDR1 WSHSY and CDR2 SAAADI. This CDR3 is 16 amino acids long. CDR3 residues: CASSEYGGRSSYEQYF. The CDR3 DNA reads TGCGCCAGCAGTGAGTATGGGGGCCGCAGCTCCTACGAGCAGTACTTC.